This T cell receptor (beta chain) is drawn from a study of regulatory T cells in long-lasting Graves disease. The study's findings and limits: Since the sample size was small, accuracy may have been reduced.

The J segment lost 5 bases and the V segment lost 2 bases, leaving 8 bases of the junction unmatched. The CDR3 contains 18 residues. Germline lookup yields CDR1 MNHEY and CDR2 SVGEGT. This clonotype was observed many times. Its antigen is as yet unknown. Sequencing libraries for TCR beta were prepared with iRepertoire HTBI primers and Arm-PCR of CDR3 regions. TCRdb itself ran the multiplex PCR reads through MiXCR, one entry per CDR3 protein. The data contain 450,000 to 700,000 distinct CDR3 sequences, 13% of them singletons. As to time point: newly diagnosed GD, antithyroid drugs for less than 3 months. PBMC-derived RNA was used for the TCR library. From each patient, approximately 9 milliliters of peripheral blood was drawn and collected into an EDTA anticoagulant tube. Separately, the same data were catalogued under a study of T cells in Graves' hyperthyroidism and ophthalmopathy. Per that paper: In the blood, most expanded thyroid clonotypes above 0.001 appeared as well. A model built on 13 V-J features separated ophthalmopathy from stable hyperthyroidism.

The chain carries TRBV6-2 or TRBV6-3 and TRBJ2-2; 13 positions agree with TRBD2. Sample: peripheral blood mononuclear cells (PBMCs), taken at new diagnosis, from a patient treated with antithyroid drugs. This sequence was found in a man aged 30 to 39 with Graves disease. The CDR3 DNA reads TGTGCCAGCAGTTACCCGAAGACTAGCGGGAGGTTTACCGGGGAGCTGTTTTTT. Protein sequence: CASSYPKTSGRFTGELFF.